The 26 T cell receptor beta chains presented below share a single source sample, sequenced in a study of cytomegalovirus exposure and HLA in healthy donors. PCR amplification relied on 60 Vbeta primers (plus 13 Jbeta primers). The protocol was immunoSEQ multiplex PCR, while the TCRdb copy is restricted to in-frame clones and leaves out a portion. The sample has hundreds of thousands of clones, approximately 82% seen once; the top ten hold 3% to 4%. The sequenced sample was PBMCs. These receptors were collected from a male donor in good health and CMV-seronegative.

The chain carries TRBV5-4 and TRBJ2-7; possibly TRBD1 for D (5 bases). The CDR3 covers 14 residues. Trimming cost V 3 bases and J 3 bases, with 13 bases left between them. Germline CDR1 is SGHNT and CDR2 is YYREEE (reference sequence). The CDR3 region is CASSSTRDFYEQYF. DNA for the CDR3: TGTGCCAGCAGCTCGACCAGGGATTTCTACGAGCAGTACTTC.

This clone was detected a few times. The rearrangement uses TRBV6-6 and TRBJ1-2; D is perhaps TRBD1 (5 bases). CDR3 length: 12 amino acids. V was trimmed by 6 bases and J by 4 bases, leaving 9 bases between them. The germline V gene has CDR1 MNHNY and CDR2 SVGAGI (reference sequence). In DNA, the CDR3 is TGTGCCAGCAGCTCCGACAGCTATGGCTACACCTTC. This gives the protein CASSSDSYGYTF.

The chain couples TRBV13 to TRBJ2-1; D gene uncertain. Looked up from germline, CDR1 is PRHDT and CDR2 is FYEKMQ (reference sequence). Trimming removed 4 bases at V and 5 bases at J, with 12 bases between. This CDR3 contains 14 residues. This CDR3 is CASSWASADNEQFF. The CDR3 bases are TGTGCCAGCAGCTGGGCCTCGGCAGACAATGAGCAGTTCTTC. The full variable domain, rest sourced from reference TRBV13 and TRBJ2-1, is AAGVIQSPRHLIKEKRETATLKCYPIPRHDTVYWYQQGPGQDPQFLISFYEKMQSDKGSIPDRFSAQQFSDYHSELNMSSLELGDSALYFCASSWASADNEQFFGPGTRLTVL.

CDR3 sequence reads: CASSEGQGATGELFF. The CDR3 DNA follows: TGCGCCAGCAGCGAGGGACAGGGGGCGACCGGGGAGCTGTTTTTT. This chain uses TRBV5-1 with TRBJ2-2, with 12 bases that match TRBD1. Germline lookup yields CDR1 SGHRS and CDR2 YFSETQ. The CDR3 contains 15 residues. After removal of 4 bases from V and 5 bases from J, the junction contained 3 bases not matched to a gene.

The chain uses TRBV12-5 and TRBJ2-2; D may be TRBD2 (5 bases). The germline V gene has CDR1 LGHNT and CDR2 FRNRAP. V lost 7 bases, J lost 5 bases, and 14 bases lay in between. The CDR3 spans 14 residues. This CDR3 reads CASARDGWTGELFF. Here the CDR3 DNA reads TGTGCTAGTGCCCGGGATGGTTGGACCGGGGAGCTGTTTTTT.

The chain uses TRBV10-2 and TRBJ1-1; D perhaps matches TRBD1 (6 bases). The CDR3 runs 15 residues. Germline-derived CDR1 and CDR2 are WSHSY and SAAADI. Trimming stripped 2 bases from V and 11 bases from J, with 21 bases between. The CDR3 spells CASSELPGTPKGAFF. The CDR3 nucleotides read TGCGCCAGCAGTGAGCTTCCAGGGACACCAAAGGGGGCTTTCTTT.

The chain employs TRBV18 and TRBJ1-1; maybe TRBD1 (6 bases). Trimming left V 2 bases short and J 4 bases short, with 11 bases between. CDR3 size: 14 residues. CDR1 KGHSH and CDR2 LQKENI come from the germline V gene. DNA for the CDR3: TGTGCCAGCTCACCAAACAGGGATCGCACTGAAGCTTTCTTT. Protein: CASSPNRDRTEAFF. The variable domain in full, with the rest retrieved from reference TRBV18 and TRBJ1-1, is NAGVMQNPRHLVRRRGQEARLRCSPMKGHSHVYWYRQLPEEGLKFMVYLQKENIIDESGMPKERFSAEFPKEGPSILRIQQVVRGDSAAYFCASSPNRDRTEAFFGQGTRLTVV.

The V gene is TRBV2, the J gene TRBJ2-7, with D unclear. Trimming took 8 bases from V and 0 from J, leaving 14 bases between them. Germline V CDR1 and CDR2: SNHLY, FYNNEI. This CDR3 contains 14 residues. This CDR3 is CASAKNPGSYEQYF. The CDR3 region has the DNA TGTGCCAGCGCTAAGAACCCTGGCTCCTACGAGCAGTACTTC.

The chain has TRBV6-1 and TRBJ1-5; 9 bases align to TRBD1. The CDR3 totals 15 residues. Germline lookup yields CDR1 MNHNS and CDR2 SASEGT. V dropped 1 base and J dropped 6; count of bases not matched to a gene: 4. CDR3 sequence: CASSEGQGVGQPQHF. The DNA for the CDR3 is TGTGCCAGCAGTGAAGGACAGGGGGTTGGTCAGCCCCAGCATTTT.

The CDR3 region has the DNA TGTGCCAGCAACAGGGCGGCGGGAAACACCATATATTTT. This encodes CASNRAAGNTIYF. This chain joins TRBV5-6 and TRBJ1-3, with D perhaps matching TRBD1 (6 bases). V was pared by 6 bases and J by 4 bases, with 11 bases between. This CDR3 spans 13 amino acids. CDR1 SGHDT and CDR2 YYEEEE come from the germline V gene.

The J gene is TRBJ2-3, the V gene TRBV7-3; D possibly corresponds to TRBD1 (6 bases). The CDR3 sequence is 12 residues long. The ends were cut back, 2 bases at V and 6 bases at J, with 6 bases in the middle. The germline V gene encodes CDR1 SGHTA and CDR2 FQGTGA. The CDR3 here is CASSLQGDTQYF. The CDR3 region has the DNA TGTGCCAGCAGCTTACAGGGGGATACGCAGTATTTT.

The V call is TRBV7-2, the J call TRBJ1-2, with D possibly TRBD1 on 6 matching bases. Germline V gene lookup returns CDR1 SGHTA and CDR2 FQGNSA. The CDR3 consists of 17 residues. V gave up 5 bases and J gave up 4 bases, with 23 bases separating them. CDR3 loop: CASSLVGGAGLGYGYTF. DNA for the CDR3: TGTGCCAGCAGCCTCGTCGGGGGGGCTGGTTTAGGCTATGGCTACACCTTC.

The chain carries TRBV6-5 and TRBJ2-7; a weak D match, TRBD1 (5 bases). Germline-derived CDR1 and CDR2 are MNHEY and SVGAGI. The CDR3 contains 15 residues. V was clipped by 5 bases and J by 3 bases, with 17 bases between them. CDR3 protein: CASSPLGPQDYEQYF. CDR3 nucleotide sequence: TGTGCCAGCAGTCCTCTGGGGCCCCAAGACTACGAGCAGTACTTC.

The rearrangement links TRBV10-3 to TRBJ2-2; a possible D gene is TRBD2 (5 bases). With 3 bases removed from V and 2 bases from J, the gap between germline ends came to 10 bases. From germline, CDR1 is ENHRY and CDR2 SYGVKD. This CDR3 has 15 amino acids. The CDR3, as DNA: TGTGCCATCAGTGATTATCCGGGAAACACCGGGGAGCTGTTTTTT. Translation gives CAISDYPGNTGELFF.

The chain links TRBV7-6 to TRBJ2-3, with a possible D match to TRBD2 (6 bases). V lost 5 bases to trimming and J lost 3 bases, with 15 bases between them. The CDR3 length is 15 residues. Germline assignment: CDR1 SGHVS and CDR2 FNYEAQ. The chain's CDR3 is CASSPRSGWTDTQYF. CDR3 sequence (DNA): TGTGCCAGCAGCCCCCGTAGCGGATGGACAGATACGCAGTATTTT.

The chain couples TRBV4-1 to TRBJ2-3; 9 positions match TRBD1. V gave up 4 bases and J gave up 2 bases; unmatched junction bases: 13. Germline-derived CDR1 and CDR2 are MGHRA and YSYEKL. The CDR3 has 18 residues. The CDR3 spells CASSRTGGQRKDTDTQYF. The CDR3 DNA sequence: TGCGCCAGCAGCCGAACAGGGGGCCAGCGGAAGGACACAGATACGCAGTATTTT.

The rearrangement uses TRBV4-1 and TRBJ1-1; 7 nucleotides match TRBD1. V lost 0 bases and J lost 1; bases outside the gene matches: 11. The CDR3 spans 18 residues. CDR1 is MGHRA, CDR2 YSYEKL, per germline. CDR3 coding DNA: TGCGCCAGCAGCCAAGAAACCGGGACAGTTGGCACGAACACTGAAGCTTTCTTT. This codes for CASSQETGTVGTNTEAFF.

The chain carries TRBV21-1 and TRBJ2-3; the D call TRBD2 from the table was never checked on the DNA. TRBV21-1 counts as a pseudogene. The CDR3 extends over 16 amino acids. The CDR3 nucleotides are TGTGCCAGCAGCAAACCTCCTCGACTCGGGTTGGATACGCAGTATTTT. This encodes CASSKPPRLGLDTQYF.

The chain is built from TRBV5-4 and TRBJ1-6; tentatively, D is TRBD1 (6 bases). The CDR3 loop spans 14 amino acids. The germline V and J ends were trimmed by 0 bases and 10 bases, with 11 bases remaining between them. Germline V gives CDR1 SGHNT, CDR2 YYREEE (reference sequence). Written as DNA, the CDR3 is TGTGCCAGCAGCTTGGACAGGGTGCAGTCACCCCTCCACTTT. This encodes CASSLDRVQSPLHF.

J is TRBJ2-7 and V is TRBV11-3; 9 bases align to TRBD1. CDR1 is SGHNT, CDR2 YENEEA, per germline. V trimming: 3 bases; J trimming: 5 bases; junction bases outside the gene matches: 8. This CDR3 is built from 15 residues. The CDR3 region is CASSLNRDRAHEQYF. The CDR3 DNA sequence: TGTGCCAGCAGCTTGAACCGGGACAGGGCCCACGAGCAGTACTTC.

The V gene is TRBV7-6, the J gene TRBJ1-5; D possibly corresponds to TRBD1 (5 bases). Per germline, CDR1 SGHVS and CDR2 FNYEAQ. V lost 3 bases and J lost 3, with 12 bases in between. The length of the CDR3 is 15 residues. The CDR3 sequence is CASSLGSGSNQPQHF. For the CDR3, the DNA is TGTGCCAGCAGCTTGGGGTCAGGGTCCAATCAGCCCCAGCATTTT.

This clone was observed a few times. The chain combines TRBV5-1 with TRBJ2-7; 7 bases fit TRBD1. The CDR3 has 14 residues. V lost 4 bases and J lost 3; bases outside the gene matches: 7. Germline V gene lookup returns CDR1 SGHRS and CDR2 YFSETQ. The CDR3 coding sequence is TGCGCCAGCAGCCTGCAGGGGGAAGGCTACGAGCAGTACTTC. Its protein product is CASSLQGEGYEQYF.

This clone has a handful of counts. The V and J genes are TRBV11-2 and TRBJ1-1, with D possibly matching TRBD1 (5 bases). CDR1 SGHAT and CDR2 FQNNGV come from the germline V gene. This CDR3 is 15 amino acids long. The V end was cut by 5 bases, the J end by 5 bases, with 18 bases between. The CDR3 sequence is CASSLTQAAGTEAFF. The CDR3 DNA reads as TGTGCCAGCAGCCTAACTCAGGCGGCAGGGACTGAAGCTTTCTTT.

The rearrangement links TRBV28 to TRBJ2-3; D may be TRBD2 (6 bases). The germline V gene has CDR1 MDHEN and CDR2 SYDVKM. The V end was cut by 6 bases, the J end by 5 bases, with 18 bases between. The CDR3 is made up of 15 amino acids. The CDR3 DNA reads TGTGCCAGCAGACCCGGATCGGAGGGAGAAGATACGCAGTATTTT. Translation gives CASRPGSEGEDTQYF.

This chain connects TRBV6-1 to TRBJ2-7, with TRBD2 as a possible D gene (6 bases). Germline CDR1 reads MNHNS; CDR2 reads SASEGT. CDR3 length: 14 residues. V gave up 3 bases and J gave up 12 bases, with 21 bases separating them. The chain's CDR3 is CASSDSGLRGGGYF. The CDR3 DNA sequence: TGTGCCAGCAGTGACTCGGGTCTACGGGGAGGCGGGTACTTC.

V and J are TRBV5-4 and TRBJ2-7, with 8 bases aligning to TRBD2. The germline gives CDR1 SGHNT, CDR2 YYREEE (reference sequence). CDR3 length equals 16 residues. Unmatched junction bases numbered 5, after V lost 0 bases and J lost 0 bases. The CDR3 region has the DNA TGTGCCAGCAGCTTGGGGAGCGGGGGAAGCTCCTACGAGCAGTACTTC. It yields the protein CASSLGSGGSSYEQYF.